This T cell receptor (beta chain) is drawn from a study of blood T cells in healthy people across ages. This clonotype was counted a single time. The antigen remains undetermined. The junction departs from the called germline gene at one end, perhaps through a read error. It was with a sample-barcoded 5' primer and a J-beta primer mix that a second PCR of roughly 6 to 11 cycles was run. Tags on each cDNA molecule came from a template-switch adaptor with 12 random nucleotides. In TCRdb, the 5' RACE reads were re-called with MiXCR into one record per CDR3 protein. The sample contains just under 750,000 distinct CDR3 sequences, 22% of which appear only once. Overall study results and limits: Both naive CD4+ cell counts and diversity were greater in long-lived donors than in aged donors. With age, beta diversity per million T cells declined roughly linearly, significantly by about 40.

The CDR3 is made up of 18 amino acids. This sequence joins TRBV12-3 or TRBV12-4 and TRBJ2-1; possible D gene TRBD2, 5 bases. What was sequenced was blood. This sequence originates from a man between 65 and 79 years old in good health. The CDR3 sequence: CASSLWGGSHGGNNGQFF. In DNA, the CDR3 is TGTGCCAGCAGTTTGTGGGGTGGGAGCCACGGTGGAAACAATGGGCAGTTCTTC.